This TCR beta chain is drawn from a study of beta chain features in type 1 diabetes. Findings of the study overall: Cells that show high TCR expression could be over-represented by cDNA sequencing. Naive, central memory and regulatory TCRB repertoires appeared more similar among patients than healthy donors.

Of the isolated RNA, all was reverse transcribed, and so the sequenced material was expressed TCRB transcripts. Profiling relied on immunoSEQ multiplex PCR, and the TCRdb table lists in-frame clones only, not all of them. The sample has hundreds of thousands of clones; less than 15% are singletons. Comment on this clone: What it binds is not known.

Sorting gave populations that all exceeded 95% purity. Sequencing was carried out using central memory CD4+ T cells from blood. This TCR was recovered from a man aged 25 to 40 in good health.

The CDR3 DNA sequence: TGTGCCAGCAGCTTGGGAGCTGGGACTAGCGGGGGAGAGACCCAGTACTTC. Residues: CASSLGAGTSGGETQYF. J is TRBJ2-5 and V is TRBV13; 14 bases match TRBD2. The germline CDR1 and CDR2 sequences are PRHDT and FYEKMQ (reference sequence). CDR3 length: 17 residues. V trimming: 3 bases; J trimming: 4 bases; junction bases outside the gene matches: 7.